This entry concerns a single TCR beta chain. Its antigen is currently unknown. This sample stems from a study of siplizumab effects on memory and regulatory T cells. Findings and limits, study-wide: Whether proliferating Tregs in siplizumab cultures suppress was not functionally confirmed.

Repertoires were generated with immunoSEQ multiplex PCR, while TCRdb's copy carries only in-frame clones and drops some. Found here are 45,000 to 60,000 clones, roughly 84% of them singletons; the top ten hold approximately 0.35%. Germline V gives CDR1 SGHTA, CDR2 FQGNSA. Trimming took 1 base from V and 3 from J, leaving 10 bases between them. The CDR3 extends over 15 amino acids. A few donor pairs also had unstimulated CD4+ and CD8+ naive and memory subsets sequenced. The chain employs TRBV7-2 and TRBJ2-1, with D unclear. Material for sequencing was naive CD8+ T cells sorted from blood. This TCR came from a human donor in good health. The DNA of the CDR3 is TGTGCCAGCAGCTTAGTCAGGACCGACTACAATGAGCAGTTCTTC. It is translated as CASSLVRTDYNEQFF. The variable domain in full, completed from reference TRBV7-2 and TRBJ2-1, reads GAGVSQSPSNKVTEKGKDVELRCDPISGHTALYWYRQSLGQGLEFLIYFQGNSAPDKSGLPSDRFSAERTGGSVSTLTIQRTQQEDSAVYLCASSLVRTDYNEQFFGPGTRLTVL.